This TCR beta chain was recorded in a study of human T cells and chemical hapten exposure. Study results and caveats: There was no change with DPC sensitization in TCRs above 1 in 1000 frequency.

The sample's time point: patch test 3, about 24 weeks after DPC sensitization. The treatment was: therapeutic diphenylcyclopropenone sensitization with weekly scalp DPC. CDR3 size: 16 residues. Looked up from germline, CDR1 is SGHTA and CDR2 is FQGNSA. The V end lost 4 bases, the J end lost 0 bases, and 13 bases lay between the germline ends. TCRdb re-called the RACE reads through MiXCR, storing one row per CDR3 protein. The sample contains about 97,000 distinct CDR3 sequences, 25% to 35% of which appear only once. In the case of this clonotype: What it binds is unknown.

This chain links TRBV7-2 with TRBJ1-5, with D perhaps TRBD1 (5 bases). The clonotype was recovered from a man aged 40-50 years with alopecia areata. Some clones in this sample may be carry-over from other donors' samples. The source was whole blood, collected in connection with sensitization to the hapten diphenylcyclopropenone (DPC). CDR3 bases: TGTGCCAGCAGCTCTCTGGGGGGGTATAGCAATCAGCCCCAGCATTTT. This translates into CASSSLGGYSNQPQHF.